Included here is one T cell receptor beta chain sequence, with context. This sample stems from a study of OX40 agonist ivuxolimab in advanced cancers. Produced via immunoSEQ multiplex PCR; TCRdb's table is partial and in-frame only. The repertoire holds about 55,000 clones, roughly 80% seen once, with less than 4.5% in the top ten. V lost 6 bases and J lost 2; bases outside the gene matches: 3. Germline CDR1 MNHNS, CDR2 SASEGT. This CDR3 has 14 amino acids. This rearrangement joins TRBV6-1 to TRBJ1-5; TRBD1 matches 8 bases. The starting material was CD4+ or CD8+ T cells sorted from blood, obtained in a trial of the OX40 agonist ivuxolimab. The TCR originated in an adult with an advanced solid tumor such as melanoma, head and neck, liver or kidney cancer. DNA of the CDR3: TGTGCCAGCAGGGACAGGGTAGGCAATCAGCCCCAGCATTTT. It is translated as CASRDRVGNQPQHF.